This T cell receptor (beta chain) was observed in a study of cytomegalovirus exposure and HLA in healthy donors. General study results and limits: Researchers reported in a later analysis that common viral pathogens appeared linked to several top clusters.

Trimming removed 3 bases at V and 1 base at J, with 9 bases between. CDR1 is MNHEY and CDR2 is SMNVEV in the germline V gene (reference sequence). This CDR3 comprises 14 residues. PCR used 60 Vbeta primers and 13 Jbeta primers. Libraries were prepared by immunoSEQ multiplex PCR; TCRdb keeps only in-frame clonotypes and omits some of them. The sample consists of some 190,000 clones, about 82% of them appearing once. This clone was seen a handful of times. The antigen is undetermined. Sequenced: PBMCs. This receptor was obtained from a man younger than 35 in good health and CMV-seronegative. This rearrangement joins TRBV27 to TRBJ2-5, with D perhaps matching TRBD2 (5 bases). CDR3 bases: TGTGCCAGCAGTTTCGGCCGGGGCCAAGAGACCCAGTACTTC. The encoded protein is CASSFGRGQETQYF.